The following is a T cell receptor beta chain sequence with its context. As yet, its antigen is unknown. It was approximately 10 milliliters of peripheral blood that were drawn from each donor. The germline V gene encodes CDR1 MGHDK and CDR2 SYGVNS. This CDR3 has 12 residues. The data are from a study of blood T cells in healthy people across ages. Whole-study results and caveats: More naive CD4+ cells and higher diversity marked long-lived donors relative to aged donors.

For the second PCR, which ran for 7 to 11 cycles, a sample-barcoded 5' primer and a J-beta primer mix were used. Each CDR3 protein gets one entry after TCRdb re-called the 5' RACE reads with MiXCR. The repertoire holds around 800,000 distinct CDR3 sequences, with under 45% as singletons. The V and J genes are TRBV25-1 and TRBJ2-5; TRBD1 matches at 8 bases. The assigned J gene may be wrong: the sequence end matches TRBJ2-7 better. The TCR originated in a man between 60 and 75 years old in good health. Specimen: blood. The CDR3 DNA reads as TGTGCCAGTCGGGGACAGGACTACGAGCAGTACTTC. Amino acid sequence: CASRGQDYEQYF.